This T cell receptor beta chain was identified during a study of long-term antiretroviral therapy in people with HIV. Trimming shortened V by 5 bases and J by 1 base, and 8 bases separated the two germline ends. Germline CDR1 and CDR2: SGHTA and FQGTGA. This CDR3 has 13 residues. immunoSEQ v3.0 was run at survey level. Clones were read by immunoSEQ multiplex PCR, and TCRdb kept only the in-frame ones, dropping some. In the table there are under 30,000 clones, about 86% of which are singletons. This chain uses TRBV7-3 with TRBJ1-1, with D unresolved. The starting material was unsorted PBMCs, obtained 0.7 years before starting antiretroviral therapy. The source of this sequence is a man aged 30-40 years with HIV. The CDR3 sequence is CASSHDGNTEAFF. CDR3 nucleotide sequence: TGTGCCAGCAGCCATGACGGGAACACTGAAGCTTTCTTT.